This is a list of T cell receptor beta chains from one sample in a study of lymphopenia after photon versus proton radiotherapy. TCRdb's copy holds only in-frame clones and misses some; the assay was immunoSEQ multiplex PCR. The sample yields 89,000 or so clones, around four fifths seen once. Sequencing used peripheral blood, obtained from a patient treated with proton-based radiotherapy. The receptors were sampled from a man aged 55 to 70 with pancreatic cancer. The CDR3 runs from the conserved cysteine through the conserved F or W. A D gene is named only where the DNA matches it firmly. Size is stated for part of the rows, as once, few or many counts, or as a class when the clone is expanded.

d_gene: TRBD2; abundance: NA; j_gene: TRBJ2-5; v_gene: TRBV4-1; CDR3nt: TGCGCCAGCAGCCATATGACTAGCGGGACTTGGGAGACCCAGTACTTC; CDR3aa: CASSHMTSGTWETQYF
d_gene: TRBD2; abundance: NA; j_gene: TRBJ2-7; v_gene: TRBV27; CDR3nt: TGTGCCAGCAGTGCCGGGAGGGGGGCTCCAACCTACGAGCAGTACTTC; CDR3aa: CASSAGRGAPTYEQYF
d_gene: TRBD1; abundance: NA; j_gene: TRBJ1-2; v_gene: TRBV5-1; CDR3nt: TGCGCCAGCAGCCCGGACAGGCTACCCTATGGCTACACCTTC; CDR3aa: CASSPDRLPYGYTF
d_gene: NA; abundance: NA; j_gene: TRBJ2-1; v_gene: TRBV7-3; CDR3nt: TGTGCCAGCAGCTTATATGGGGATAGCTCCTACAATGAGCAGTTCTTC; CDR3aa: CASSLYGDSSYNEQFF
d_gene: TRBD2; abundance: NA; j_gene: TRBJ2-7; v_gene: TRBV14; CDR3nt: TGTGCCAGCAGCCGAGGGACTAGCGGGAGGCTGAGCTCCTACGAGCAGTACTTC; CDR3aa: CASSRGTSGRLSSYEQYF
d_gene: NA; abundance: NA; j_gene: TRBJ2-2; v_gene: TRBV7-3; CDR3nt: TGTGCCAGCAGCTTATTGGGTAACACCGGGGAGCTGTTTTTT; CDR3aa: CASSLLGNTGELFF
d_gene: NA; abundance: NA; j_gene: TRBJ2-2; v_gene: TRBV11-3; CDR3nt: TGTGCCAGCAAAGAAGGACATAACACCGGGGAGCTGTTTTTT; CDR3aa: CASKEGHNTGELFF
d_gene: TRBD1; abundance: NA; j_gene: TRBJ2-5; v_gene: TRBV9; CDR3nt: TGTGCCAGCAGCGCCCGGGACAGCCTAGGGGAAGAGACCCAGTACTTC; CDR3aa: CASSARDSLGEETQYF
d_gene: NA; abundance: NA; j_gene: TRBJ2-7; v_gene: TRBV19; CDR3nt: TGTGCCAGTAGTATGGGTTCAGGGAGATCCTACGAGCAGTACTTC; CDR3aa: CASSMGSGRSYEQYF
d_gene: TRBD1; abundance: few; j_gene: TRBJ2-7; v_gene: TRBV28; CDR3nt: TGTGCCAGCAGTTCGCACCCGGGACAGGGGACCTACGAGCAGTACTTC; CDR3aa: CASSSHPGQGTYEQYF
d_gene: TRBD2; abundance: NA; j_gene: TRBJ2-5; v_gene: TRBV28; CDR3nt: TGTGCCAGCAGTTTCCTGAGGACTAGCGGACAACAAGAGACCCAGTACTTC; CDR3aa: CASSFLRTSGQQETQYF
d_gene: TRBD2; abundance: NA; j_gene: TRBJ2-2; v_gene: TRBV27; CDR3nt: TGTGCCACCAGGCAGGGCGGGGGCACCGGGGAGCTGTTTTTT; CDR3aa: CATRQGGGTGELFF
d_gene: TRBD2; abundance: NA; j_gene: TRBJ2-7; v_gene: TRBV27; CDR3nt: TGTGCCAGCAGTCAAGGGACTAGCTCTCAGCAGTACTTC; CDR3aa: CASSQGTSSQQYF
d_gene: NA; abundance: NA; j_gene: TRBJ1-1; v_gene: TRBV7-2; CDR3nt: TGTGCCAGCAGCTGGGAAGCGAAGAACACTGAAGCTTTCTTT; CDR3aa: CASSWEAKNTEAFF
d_gene: TRBD1; abundance: NA; j_gene: TRBJ2-1; v_gene: TRBV20-1; CDR3nt: TGCAGTGCTAAGACAGGGGGGTACGAGTTCTTC; CDR3aa: CSAKTGGYEFF
d_gene: TRBD2; abundance: NA; j_gene: TRBJ2-1; v_gene: TRBV15; CDR3nt: TGTGCCACCAGCAGCCCTGGGACTAGCGGATACAATGAGCAGTTCTTC; CDR3aa: CATSSPGTSGYNEQFF
d_gene: NA; abundance: few; j_gene: TRBJ2-3; v_gene: TRBV25-1; CDR3nt: TGTGCCAGCAAGTCCGTAGCCACGGGGGTAGATACGCAGTATTTT; CDR3aa: CASKSVATGVDTQYF
d_gene: NA; abundance: once; j_gene: TRBJ2-7; v_gene: TRBV27; CDR3nt: TGTGCCAGCAGTTTACGGCAGGGCTACGAGCAGTACTTC; CDR3aa: CASSLRQGYEQYF